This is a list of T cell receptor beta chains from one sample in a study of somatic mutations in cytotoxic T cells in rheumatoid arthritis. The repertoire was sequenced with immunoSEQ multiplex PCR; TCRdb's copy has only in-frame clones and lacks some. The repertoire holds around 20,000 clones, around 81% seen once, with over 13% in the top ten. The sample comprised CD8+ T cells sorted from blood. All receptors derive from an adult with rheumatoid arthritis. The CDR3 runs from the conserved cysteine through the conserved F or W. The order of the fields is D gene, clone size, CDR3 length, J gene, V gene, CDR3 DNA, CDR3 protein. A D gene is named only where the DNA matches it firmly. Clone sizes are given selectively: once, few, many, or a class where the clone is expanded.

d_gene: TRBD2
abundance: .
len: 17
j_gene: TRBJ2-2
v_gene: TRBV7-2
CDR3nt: TGTGCCAGCAGCAGGAGGCCGGGACTAGGGGAAACCGGGGAGCTGTTTTTT
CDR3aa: CASSRRPGLGETGELFF

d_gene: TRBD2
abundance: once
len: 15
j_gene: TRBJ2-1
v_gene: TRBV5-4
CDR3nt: TGTGCCAGCAGCCGGACTAGCGGCCGCTACAATGAGCAGTTCTTC
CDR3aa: CASSRTSGRYNEQFF

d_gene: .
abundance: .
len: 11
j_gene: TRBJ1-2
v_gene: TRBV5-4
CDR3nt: TGTGCCAGCCCCGGACTTGGAGGCTACACCTTC
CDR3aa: CASPGLGGYTF

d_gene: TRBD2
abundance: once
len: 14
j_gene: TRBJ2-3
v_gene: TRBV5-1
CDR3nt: TGCGCCAGCAGCTCGGGACTAGGCACAGATACGCAGTATTTT
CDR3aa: CASSSGLGTDTQYF

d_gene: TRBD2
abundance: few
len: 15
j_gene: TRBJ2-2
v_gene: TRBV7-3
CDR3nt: TGTGCCAGCAGCTGGACTAGCGGGAGGTCTGGGGAGCTGTTTTTT
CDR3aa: CASSWTSGRSGELFF

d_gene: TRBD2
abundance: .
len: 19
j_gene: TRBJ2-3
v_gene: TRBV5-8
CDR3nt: TGTGCCAGCAGCCCCCTCACGGTTTGGACTAGCGGGAGTACAGATACGCAGTATTTT
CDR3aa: CASSPLTVWTSGSTDTQYF

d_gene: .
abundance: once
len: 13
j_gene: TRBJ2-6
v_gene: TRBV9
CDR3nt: TGTGCCAGCAGCGGCTCTGGGGCCAACGTCCTGACTTTC
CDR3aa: CASSGSGANVLTF

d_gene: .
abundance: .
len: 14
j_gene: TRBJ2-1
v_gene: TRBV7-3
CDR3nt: TGTGCCAGCAGTTTGGGTGGACGGACAGCCGAGCAGTTCTTC
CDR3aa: CASSLGGRTAEQFF

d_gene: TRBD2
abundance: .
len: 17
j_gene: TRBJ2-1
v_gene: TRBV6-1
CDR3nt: TGTGCCAGCAGTGAAGAGAGTAGCGGGGGGGCTCCTAATGAGCAGTTCTTC
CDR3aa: CASSEESSGGAPNEQFF

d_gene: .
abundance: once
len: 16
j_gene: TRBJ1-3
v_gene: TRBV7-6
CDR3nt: TGTGCCAGCAGCTTAAAGGGGTCAAGCTCTGGAAACACCATATATTTT
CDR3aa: CASSLKGSSSGNTIYF

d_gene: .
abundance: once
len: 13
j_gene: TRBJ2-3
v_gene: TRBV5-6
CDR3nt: TGTGCCAGCAGCCCCGGGACCACAGATACGCAGTATTTT
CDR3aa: CASSPGTTDTQYF

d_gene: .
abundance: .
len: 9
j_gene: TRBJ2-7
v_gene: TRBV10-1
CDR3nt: TGCGCCAGCATCCAGACGCAGTACTTC
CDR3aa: CASIQTQYF

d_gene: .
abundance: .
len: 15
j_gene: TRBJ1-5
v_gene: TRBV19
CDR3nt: TGTGCCAGTAGTATAGGGGGGATTAGCAATCAGCCCCAGCATTTT
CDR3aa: CASSIGGISNQPQHF

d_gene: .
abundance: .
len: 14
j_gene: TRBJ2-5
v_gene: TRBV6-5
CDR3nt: TGTGCCAGTACTCGGTGGCAGGGGAAGGAGACCCAGTACTTC
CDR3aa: CASTRWQGKETQYF

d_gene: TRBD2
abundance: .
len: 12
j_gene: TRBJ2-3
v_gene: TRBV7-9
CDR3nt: TGTGCCAGCAGCTTTAGCGGGGATACGCAGTATTTT
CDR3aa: CASSFSGDTQYF

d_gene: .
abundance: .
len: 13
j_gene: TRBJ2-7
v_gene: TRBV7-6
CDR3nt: TGTGCCAGCAGCTTAGAAACGGGCTACGAGCAGTACTTC
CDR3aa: CASSLETGYEQYF

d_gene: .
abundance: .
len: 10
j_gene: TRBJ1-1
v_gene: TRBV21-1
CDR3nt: TGTGCCAGCACCCCAGACGGGGCTTTCTTT
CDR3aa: CASTPDGAFF

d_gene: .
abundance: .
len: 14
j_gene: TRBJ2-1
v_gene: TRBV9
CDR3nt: TGTGCCAGCAGCGTAGGCGGGAACGAGAATGAGCAGTTCTTC
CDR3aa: CASSVGGNENEQFF

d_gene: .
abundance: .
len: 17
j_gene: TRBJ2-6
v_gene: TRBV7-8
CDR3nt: TGTGCCAGCAGCTTATACGTGGTGTCCTCTGGGGCCAACGTCCTGACTTTC
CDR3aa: CASSLYVVSSGANVLTF

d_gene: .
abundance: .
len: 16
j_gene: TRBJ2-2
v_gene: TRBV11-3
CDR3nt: TGTGCCAGCAGCTTAAGAGGGAGGCACTCCGGCGGGGAGCTGTTTTTT
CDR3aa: CASSLRGRHSGGELFF

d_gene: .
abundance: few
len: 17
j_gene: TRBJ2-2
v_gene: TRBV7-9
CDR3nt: TGTGCCAGCAGCGCTACCGAACCAGGGGTCTTCACCGGGGAGCTGTTTTTT
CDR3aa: CASSATEPGVFTGELFF

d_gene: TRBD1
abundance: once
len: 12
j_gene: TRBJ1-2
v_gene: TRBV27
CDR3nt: TGTGCCAGCAGCGCCGGGACAGGGGGCTACACCTTC
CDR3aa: CASSAGTGGYTF

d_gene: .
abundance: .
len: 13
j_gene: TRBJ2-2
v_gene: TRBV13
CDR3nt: TGTGCCAGCAGCTTGGGGGCCACCGGGGAGCTGTTTTTT
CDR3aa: CASSLGATGELFF

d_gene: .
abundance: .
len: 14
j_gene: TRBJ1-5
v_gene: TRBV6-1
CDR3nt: TGTGCCAGCACCAAGACTGGTAGCAATCAGCCCCAGCATTTT
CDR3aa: CASTKTGSNQPQHF

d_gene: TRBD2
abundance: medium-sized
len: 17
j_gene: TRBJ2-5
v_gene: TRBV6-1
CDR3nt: TGTGCCAGCAGTGACGGACTAGCGGGGGGTTTTGGGGAGACCCAGTACTTC
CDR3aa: CASSDGLAGGFGETQYF

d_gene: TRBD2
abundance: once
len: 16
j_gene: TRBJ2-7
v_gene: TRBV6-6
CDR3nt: TGTGCCAGCAGCCCCCAGCGGGAGAGGGGAACCTACGAGCAGTACTTC
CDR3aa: CASSPQRERGTYEQYF

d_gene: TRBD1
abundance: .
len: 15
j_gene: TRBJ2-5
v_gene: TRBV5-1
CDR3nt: TGCGCCAGCAGCTTGGCCACACAGGGGAAAGAGACCCAGTACTTC
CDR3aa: CASSLATQGKETQYF

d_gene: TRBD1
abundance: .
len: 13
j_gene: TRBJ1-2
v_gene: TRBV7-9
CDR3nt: TGTGCCAGCAGCCCCGGGACAGGGGTCTGGTACACCTTC
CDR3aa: CASSPGTGVWYTF

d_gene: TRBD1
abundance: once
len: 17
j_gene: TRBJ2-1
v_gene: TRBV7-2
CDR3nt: TGTGCCAGCAGCTTGGGGACAGGTCATGGGGACTACAATGAGCAGTTCTTC
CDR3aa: CASSLGTGHGDYNEQFF

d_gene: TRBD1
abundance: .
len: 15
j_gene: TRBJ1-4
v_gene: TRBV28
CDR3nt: TGTGCCAGCAGTTTTTGGGGGACAGTGAATGAAAAACTGTTTTTT
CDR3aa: CASSFWGTVNEKLFF

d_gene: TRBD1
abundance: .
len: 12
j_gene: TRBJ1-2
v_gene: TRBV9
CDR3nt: TGTGCCAGCAGGACAGGGGGCGAGGGCTACACCTTC
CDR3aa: CASRTGGEGYTF

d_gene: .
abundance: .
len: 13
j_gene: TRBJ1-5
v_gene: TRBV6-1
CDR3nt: TGTGCCAGCAGTCTGACAGTCAATCAGCCCCAGCATTTT
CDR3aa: CASSLTVNQPQHF

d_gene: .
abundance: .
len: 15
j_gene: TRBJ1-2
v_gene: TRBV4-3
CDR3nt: TGCGCCAGCATCCCCAGTTTGCGGGCGGACTATGGCTACACCTTC
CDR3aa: CASIPSLRADYGYTF

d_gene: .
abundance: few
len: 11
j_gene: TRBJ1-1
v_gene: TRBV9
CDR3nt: TGTGCCAGCAGCGCCGGGACACGGCGGATCTTT
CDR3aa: CASSAGTRRIF

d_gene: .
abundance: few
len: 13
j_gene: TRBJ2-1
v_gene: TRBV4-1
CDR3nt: TGCGCCAGCAGCCCCCGATACCCTAATGAGCAGTTCTTC
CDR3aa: CASSPRYPNEQFF

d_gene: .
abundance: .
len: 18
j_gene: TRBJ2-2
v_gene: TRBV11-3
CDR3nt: TGTGCCAGCAACCCAGGGTTGGGGCAGGTTATCAACACCGGGGAGCTGTTTTTT
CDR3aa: CASNPGLGQVINTGELFF

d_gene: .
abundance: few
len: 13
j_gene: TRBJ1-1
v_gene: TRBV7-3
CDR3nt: TGTGCCAGCAGGGAGCGGGGGAACACTGAAGCTTTCTTT
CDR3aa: CASRERGNTEAFF

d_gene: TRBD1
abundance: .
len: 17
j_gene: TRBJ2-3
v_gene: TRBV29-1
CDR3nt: TGCAGCGCCCGTCCCGGGACAGGGTGGGGACGCACAGATACGCAGTATTTT
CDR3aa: CSARPGTGWGRTDTQYF

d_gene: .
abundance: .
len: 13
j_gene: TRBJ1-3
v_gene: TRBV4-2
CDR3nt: TGTGCCAGCAGCCAAGCAGGGGGAAACACCATATATTTT
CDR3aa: CASSQAGGNTIYF

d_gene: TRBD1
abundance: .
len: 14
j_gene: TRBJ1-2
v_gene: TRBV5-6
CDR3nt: TGTGCCAGCACCCCAGGGACAGGGAACTATGGCTACACCTTC
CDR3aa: CASTPGTGNYGYTF

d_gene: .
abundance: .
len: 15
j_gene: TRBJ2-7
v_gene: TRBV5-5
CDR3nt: TGTGCCAGCAGCTTGGATGTTCGGGGAAACTACGAGCAGTACTTC
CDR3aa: CASSLDVRGNYEQYF